This T cell receptor (beta chain) appears in the sequencing data of a study of blood T cell repertoires in COVID-19. The wider study: Samples taken during acute and convalescent COVID-19 were collected in the United States, Italy and Spain. T cells, B-cell-depleted T cells, or PBMCs supplied cDNA or gDNA.

Assay: immunoSEQ multiplex PCR; the TCRdb copy retains only in-frame clones and omits some. Altogether some 160,000 clones are present, 86% being singletons, with the ten largest covering approximately 4%. Trimming stripped 3 bases from V and 0 bases from J, with 6 bases between. This CDR3 region has 14 residues. CDR1 is SGHTA, CDR2 FQGNSA, per germline. This rearrangement joins TRBV7-2 to TRBJ1-5; possibly TRBD1 for D (5 bases). This sequence was found in a woman between 65 and 79 years old with acute or convalescent COVID-19. The sequenced sample was peripheral blood. CDR3 bases: TGTGCCAGCAGCTTCGACAGTAGCAATCAGCCCCAGCATTTT. It yields the protein CASSFDSSNQPQHF.